Shown below are 15 T cell receptor beta chains from a single sample sequenced in a study of shared clonotypes between healthy human individuals. TCRdb keeps only in-frame clones here, not all; method: immunoSEQ multiplex PCR. The repertoire holds about 1.5 million clones, with roughly 96% as singletons. Material for sequencing was naive CD4+ T cells sorted from blood. Subset denoted: CD45RA+ positively selected. All receptors come from a man younger than 40 in good health.

This clone was seen once. The chain links TRBV29-1 to TRBJ2-5; D uncertain. The CDR3 length is 13 residues. Germline V CDR1 and CDR2: SQVTM, ANQGSEA. The V and J ends lost 3 bases and 6 bases respectively, with 14 bases between them. CDR3 DNA sequence: TGCAGCGTTGATTCGGTGACTCGTAAGACCCAGTACTTC. This sequence encodes CSVDSVTRKTQYF.

The V call is TRBV27, the J call TRBJ2-3; possible D gene TRBD2, 6 bases. With 4 bases removed from V and 9 bases from J, the gap between germline ends came to 14 bases. Germline CDR1 is MNHEY and CDR2 is SMNVEV (reference sequence). The CDR3 is 13 amino acids. The CDR3, as DNA: TGTGCCAGCAGTTCGGCCGGACTAATAACGCAGTATTTT. Translation: CASSSAGLITQYF.

The rearrangement links TRBV2 to TRBJ1-2, with D hard to call. CDR3 length: 12 amino acids. The V gene's germline CDR1 is SNHLY and CDR2 FYNNEI. With 1 base removed from V and 7 bases from J, the gap between germline ends came to 7 bases. The CDR3: CASSEVSPGYTF. The CDR3 DNA follows: TGTGCCAGCAGTGAAGTTAGTCCTGGCTACACCTTC.

The chain carries TRBV4-1 and TRBJ2-2; D is ambiguous. CDR1 and CDR2 from the germline V gene are MGHRA and YSYEKL. The CDR3 sequence is 17 residues long. The V end was cut by 0 bases, the J end by 4 bases, with 15 bases between. CDR3 DNA sequence: TGCGCCAGCAGCCAAGAGGGATACCCGATCGCCACCGGGGAGCTGTTTTTT. This translates into CASSQEGYPIATGELFF.

This chain joins TRBV28 and TRBJ1-5; 10 bases align to TRBD1. This CDR3 is built from 19 residues. CDR1 is MDHEN and CDR2 is SYDVKM in the germline V gene. J lost 1 base, V lost 6 bases, and 15 bases had no gene match. The chain's CDR3 is CASSHRGDRGGRSNQPQHF. In nucleotides, the CDR3 is TGTGCCAGCAGCCACCGGGGGGACAGGGGCGGGAGGAGCAATCAGCCCCAGCATTTT.

The chain carries TRBV7-3 and TRBJ2-3, with D perhaps matching TRBD2 (6 bases). Germline V gene data show CDR1 as SGHTA and CDR2 as FQGTGA. Trimming pared 2 bases from V and 2 bases from J, leaving 14 bases between. CDR3 length: 16 residues. The CDR3: CASSLGGMGFTDTQYF. CDR3 bases: TGTGCCAGCAGCTTAGGCGGGATGGGATTCACAGATACGCAGTATTTT.

The chain joins TRBV19 to TRBJ2-7, with unresolved D. Trimming stripped 9 bases from V and 2 bases from J, with 17 bases between. The CDR3 loop spans 14 amino acids. The germline CDR1 and CDR2 sequences are LNHDA and SQIVND (reference sequence). The CDR3 loop reads CASRLAPDTYEQYF. The CDR3 bases are TGTGCCAGCCGCCTGGCGCCCGACACCTACGAGCAGTACTTC.

This chain connects TRBV6-6 to TRBJ1-1; TRBD1 aligns across 12 bases. Germline loops: CDR1 MNHNY, CDR2 SVGAGI (reference sequence). With V trimmed by 5 bases and J by 0 bases, 4 bases remained unmatched. This CDR3 is 16 amino acids long. The CDR3 loop reads CASSKRDRGLNTEAFF. The CDR3 region has the DNA TGTGCCAGCAGTAAACGGGACAGGGGGCTGAACACTGAAGCTTTCTTT.

This clone was picked up one time. The DNA for the CDR3 is TGTGCCACCAGCAGACCTGGGACTGCTATTTCTTTTGAGCAGTTCTTC. Protein: CATSRPGTAISFEQFF. The chain has TRBV15 and TRBJ2-1; a weak D match, TRBD2 (6 bases). The CDR3 is made up of 16 amino acids. CDR1 and CDR2 from the germline V gene are LNHNV and YYDKDF (reference sequence). V shed 2 bases and J shed 9 bases, with 20 bases lying between them.

The chain carries TRBV5-6 and TRBJ2-7, with TRBD2 as a possible D gene (6 bases). Germline-derived CDR1 and CDR2 are SGHDT and YYEEEE. Trimming cost V 4 bases and J 0 bases, with 17 bases left between them. The CDR3 sequence is 16 residues long. The CDR3 here is CASSRWGGPISYEQYF. The CDR3 DNA follows: TGTGCCAGCAGCCGGTGGGGAGGCCCTATCTCCTACGAGCAGTACTTC.

V gene TRBV4-3 combines with J gene TRBJ2-7; D is ambiguous. There are 16 residues in the CDR3. Looked up from germline, CDR1 is LGHNA and CDR2 is YSLEER. V was cut by 0 bases and J by 6 bases, with 18 bases left in between. The CDR3 bases are TGCGCCAGCAGCCAAGATCCGACCGAACGGAAGGTCGAGCAGTACTTC. Translated: CASSQDPTERKVEQYF.

This chain joins TRBV29-1 and TRBJ1-1; weak D call: TRBD1 (5 bases). V was trimmed by 1 base and J by 5 bases, leaving 8 bases between them. The CDR3 length is 12 residues. CDR1 and CDR2 from the germline V gene are SQVTM and ANQGSEA. CDR3: CSVEGGTTEAFF. CDR3 nucleotide sequence: TGCAGCGTTGAAGGGGGCACGACTGAAGCTTTCTTT.

This clone was observed a single time. The V call is TRBV5-1, the J call TRBJ1-3; the D gene is possibly TRBD1 (6 bases). This CDR3 is 18 amino acids long. Trimming pared 8 bases from V and 1 base from J, leaving 25 bases between. Looked up from germline, CDR1 is SGHRS and CDR2 is YFSETQ. This CDR3 reads CASSRDNRIDSSGNTIYF. The CDR3 nucleotides are TGCGCCAGTTCCCGGGACAACCGAATCGATAGTTCTGGAAACACCATATATTTT.

V is TRBV5-5 and J is TRBJ1-2; tentative D call: TRBD1 (6 bases). CDR1 is SGHKS, CDR2 YYEKEE, per germline (reference sequence). V lost 7 bases, J lost 5 bases, and 24 bases lay in between. The CDR3 is 16 residues long. The CDR3 nucleotides read TGTGCCAGCCGAGCGGACAGATACGACGTTGGGTATGGCTACACCTTC. Protein sequence: CASRADRYDVGYGYTF.

The V and J genes are TRBV5-5 and TRBJ1-1; D may be TRBD1 (6 bases). V lost 4 bases and J 5 bases, leaving 15 bases between the germline ends. From germline, CDR1 is SGHKS and CDR2 YYEKEE (reference sequence). CDR3 length: 14 amino acids. In DNA, the CDR3 is TGTGCCAGCAGCCCCGTAACAGGGCTGACTGAAGCTTTCTTT. Residues: CASSPVTGLTEAFF.